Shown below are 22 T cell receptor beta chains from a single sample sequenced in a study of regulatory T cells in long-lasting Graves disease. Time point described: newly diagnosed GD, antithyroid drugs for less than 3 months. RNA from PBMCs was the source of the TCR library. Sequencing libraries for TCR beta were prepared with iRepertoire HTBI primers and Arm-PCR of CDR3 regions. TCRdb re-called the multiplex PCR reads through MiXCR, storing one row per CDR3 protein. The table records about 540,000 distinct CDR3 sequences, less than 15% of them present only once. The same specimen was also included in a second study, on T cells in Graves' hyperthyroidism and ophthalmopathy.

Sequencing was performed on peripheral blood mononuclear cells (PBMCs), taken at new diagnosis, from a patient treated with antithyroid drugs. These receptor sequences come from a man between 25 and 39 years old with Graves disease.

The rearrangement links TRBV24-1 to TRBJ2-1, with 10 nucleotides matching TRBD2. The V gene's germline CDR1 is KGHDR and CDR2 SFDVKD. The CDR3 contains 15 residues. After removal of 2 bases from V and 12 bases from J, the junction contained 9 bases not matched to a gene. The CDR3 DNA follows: TGTGCCACCAGTGATTCCGGGACTAGCGAGGTTGGGCAGTTCTTC. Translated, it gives CATSDSGTSEVGQFF.

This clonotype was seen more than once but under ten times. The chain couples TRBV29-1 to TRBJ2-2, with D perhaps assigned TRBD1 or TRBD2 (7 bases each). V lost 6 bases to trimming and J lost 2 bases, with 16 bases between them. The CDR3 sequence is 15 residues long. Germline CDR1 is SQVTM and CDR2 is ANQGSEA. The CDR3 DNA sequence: TGCAGCGTCCTAGCAGGGGGGGATAACACCGGGGAGCTGTTTTTT. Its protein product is CSVLAGGDNTGELFF.

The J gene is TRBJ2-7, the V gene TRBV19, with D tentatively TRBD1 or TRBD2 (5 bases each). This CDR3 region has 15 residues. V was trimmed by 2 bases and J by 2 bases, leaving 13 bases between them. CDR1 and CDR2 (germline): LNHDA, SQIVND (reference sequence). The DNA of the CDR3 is TGTGCCAGTAGTATAAACGGGGACCCCACCTACGAGCAGTACTTC. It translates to CASSINGDPTYEQYF.

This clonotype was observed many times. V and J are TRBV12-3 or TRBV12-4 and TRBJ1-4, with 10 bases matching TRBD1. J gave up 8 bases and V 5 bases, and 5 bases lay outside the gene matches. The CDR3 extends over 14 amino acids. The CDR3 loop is CASSEGDRGEKLFF. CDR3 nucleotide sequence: TGTGCCAGCAGTGAGGGGGACAGGGGCGAAAAACTGTTTTTT.

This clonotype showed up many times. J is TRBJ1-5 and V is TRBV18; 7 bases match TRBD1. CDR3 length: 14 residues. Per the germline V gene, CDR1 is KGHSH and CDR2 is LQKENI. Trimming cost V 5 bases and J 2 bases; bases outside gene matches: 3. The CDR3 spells CASSITGGNQPQHF. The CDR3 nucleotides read TGTGCCAGCTCAATTACAGGGGGCAATCAGCCCCAGCATTTT.

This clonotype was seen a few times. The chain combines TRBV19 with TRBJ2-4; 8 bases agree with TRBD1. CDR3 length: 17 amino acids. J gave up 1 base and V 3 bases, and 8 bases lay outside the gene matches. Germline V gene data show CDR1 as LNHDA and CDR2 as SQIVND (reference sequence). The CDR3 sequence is CASSMRGTGLAKNIQYF. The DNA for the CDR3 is TGTGCCAGTAGTATGAGAGGGACAGGTCTCGCCAAAAACATTCAGTACTTC.

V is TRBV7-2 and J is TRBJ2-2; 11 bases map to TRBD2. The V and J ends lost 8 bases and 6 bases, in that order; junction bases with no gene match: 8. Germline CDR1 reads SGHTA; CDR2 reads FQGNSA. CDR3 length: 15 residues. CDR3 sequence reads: CASATSGSWAGELFF. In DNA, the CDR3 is TGTGCCAGCGCAACTAGCGGGAGTTGGGCCGGGGAGCTGTTTTTT.

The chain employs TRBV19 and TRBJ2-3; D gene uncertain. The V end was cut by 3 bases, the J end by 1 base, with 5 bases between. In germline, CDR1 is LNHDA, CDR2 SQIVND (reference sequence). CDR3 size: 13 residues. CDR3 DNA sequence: TGTGCCAGTAGTATGGTGGGCACAGATACGCAGTATTTT. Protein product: CASSMVGTDTQYF. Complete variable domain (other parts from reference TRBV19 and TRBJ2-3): DGGITQSPKYLFRKEGQNVTLSCEQNLNHDAMYWYRQDPGQGLRLIYYSQIVNDFQKGDIAEGYSVSREKKESFPLTVTSAQKNPTAFYLCASSMVGTDTQYFGPGTRLTVL.

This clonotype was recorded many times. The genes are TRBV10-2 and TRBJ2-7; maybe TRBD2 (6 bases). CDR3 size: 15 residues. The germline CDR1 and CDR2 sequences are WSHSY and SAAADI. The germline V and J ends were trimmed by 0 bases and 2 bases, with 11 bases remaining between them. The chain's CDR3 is CASSESGGFTYEQYF. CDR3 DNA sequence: TGCGCCAGCAGTGAGTCGGGGGGTTTCACCTACGAGCAGTACTTC.

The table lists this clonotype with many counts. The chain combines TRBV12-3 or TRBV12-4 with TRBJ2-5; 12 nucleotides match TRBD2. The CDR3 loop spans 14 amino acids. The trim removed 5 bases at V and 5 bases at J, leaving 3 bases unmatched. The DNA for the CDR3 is TGTGCCAGCAGTGAGACTAGCGGGAGTGAGACCCAGTACTTC. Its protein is CASSETSGSETQYF.

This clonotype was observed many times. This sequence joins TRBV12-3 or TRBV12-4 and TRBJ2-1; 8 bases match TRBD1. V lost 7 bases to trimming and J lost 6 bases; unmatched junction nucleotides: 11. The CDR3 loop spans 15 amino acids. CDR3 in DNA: TGTGCCAGCACCTCTCGGGACAGGTTGGGCAATGAGCAGTTCTTC. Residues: CASTSRDRLGNEQFF.

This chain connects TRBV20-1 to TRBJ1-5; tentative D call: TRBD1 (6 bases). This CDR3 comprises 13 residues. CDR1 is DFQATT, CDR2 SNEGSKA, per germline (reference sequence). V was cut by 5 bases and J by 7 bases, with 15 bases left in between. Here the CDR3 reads CSAAGGGGQPQHF. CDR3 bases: TGCAGTGCTGCCGGGGGGGGCGGCCAGCCCCAGCATTTT.

The CDR3 loop reads CASNPGLAPETQYF. The CDR3, as DNA: TGCGCCAGCAATCCGGGACTAGCCCCCGAGACCCAGTACTTC. The gene calls are TRBV10-1 and TRBJ2-5; TRBD2 matches 9 bases. CDR3 length equals 14 residues. V lost 7 bases and J lost 5; bases outside the gene matches: 8. Germline-derived CDR1 and CDR2 are WNHNN and SYGVQD (reference sequence).

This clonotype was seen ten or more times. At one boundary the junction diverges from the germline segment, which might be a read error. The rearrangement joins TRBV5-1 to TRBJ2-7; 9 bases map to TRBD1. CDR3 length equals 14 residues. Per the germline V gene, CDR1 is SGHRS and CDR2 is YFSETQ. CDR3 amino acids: CASSRGTGQYEQYF. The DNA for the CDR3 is TGTGCCAGCAGCCGCGGGACAGGGCAATACGAGCAGTACTTC.

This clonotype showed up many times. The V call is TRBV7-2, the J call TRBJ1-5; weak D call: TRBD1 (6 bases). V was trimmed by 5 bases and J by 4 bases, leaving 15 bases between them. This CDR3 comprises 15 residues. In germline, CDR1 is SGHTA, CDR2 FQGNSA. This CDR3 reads CASSRGSGLNQPQHF. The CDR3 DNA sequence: TGTGCCAGCAGCAGGGGGAGCGGGTTGAATCAGCCCCAGCATTTT.

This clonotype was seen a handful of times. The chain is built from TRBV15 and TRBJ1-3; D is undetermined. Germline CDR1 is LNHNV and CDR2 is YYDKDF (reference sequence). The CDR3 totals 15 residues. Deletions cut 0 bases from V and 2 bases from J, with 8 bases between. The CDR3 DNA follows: TGTGCCACCAGCAGAGATGTCGTCCCTGGAAACACCATATATTTT. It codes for CATSRDVVPGNTIYF.

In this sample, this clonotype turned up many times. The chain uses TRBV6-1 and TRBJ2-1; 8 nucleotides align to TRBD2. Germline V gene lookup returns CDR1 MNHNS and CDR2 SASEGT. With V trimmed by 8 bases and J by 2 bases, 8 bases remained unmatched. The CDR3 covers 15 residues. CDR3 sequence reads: CASAQTGRAYNEQFF. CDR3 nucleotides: TGTGCCAGCGCCCAAACCGGGAGGGCCTACAATGAGCAGTTCTTC.

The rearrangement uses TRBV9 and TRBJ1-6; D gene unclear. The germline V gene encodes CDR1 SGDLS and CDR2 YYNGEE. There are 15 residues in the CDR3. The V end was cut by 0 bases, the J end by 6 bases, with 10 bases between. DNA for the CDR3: TGTGCCAGCAGCGTAGAAGTTACGGCTAATTCACCCCTCCACTTT. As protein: CASSVEVTANSPLHF.

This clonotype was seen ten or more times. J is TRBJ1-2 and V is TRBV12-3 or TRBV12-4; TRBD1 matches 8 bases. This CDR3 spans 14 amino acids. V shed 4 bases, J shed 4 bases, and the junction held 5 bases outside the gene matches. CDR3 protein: CASSSRGPGYGYTF. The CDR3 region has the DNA TGTGCCAGCAGTTCCAGGGGGCCCGGCTATGGCTACACCTTC.

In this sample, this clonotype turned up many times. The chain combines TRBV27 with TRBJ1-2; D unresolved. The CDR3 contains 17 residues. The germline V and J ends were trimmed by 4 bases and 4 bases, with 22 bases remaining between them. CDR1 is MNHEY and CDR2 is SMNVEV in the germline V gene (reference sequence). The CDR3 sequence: CASSSFIRGTRGYGYTF. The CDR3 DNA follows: TGTGCCAGCAGTTCTTTCATACGGGGAACCCGGGGCTATGGCTACACCTTC.

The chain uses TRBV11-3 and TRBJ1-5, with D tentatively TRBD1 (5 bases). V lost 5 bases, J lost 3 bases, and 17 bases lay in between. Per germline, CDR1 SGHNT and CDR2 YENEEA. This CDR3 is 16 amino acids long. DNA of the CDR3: TGTGCCAGCAGCCGAGGCATCGGGGGGATCAATCAGCCCCAGCATTTT. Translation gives CASSRGIGGINQPQHF.

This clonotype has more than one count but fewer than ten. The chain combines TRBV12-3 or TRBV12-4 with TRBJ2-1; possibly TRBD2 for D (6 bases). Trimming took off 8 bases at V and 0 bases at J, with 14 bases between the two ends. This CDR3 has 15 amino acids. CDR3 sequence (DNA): TGTGCCAGCCCGTTAACGCGGGGCTCCTACAATGAGCAGTTCTTC. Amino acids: CASPLTRGSYNEQFF.